A single sample gave rise to the 6 T cell receptor beta chains below, sequenced in a study of sequential checkpoint blockade in melanoma. Noted treatment: randomized to nivolumab then ipilimumab (arm A) or the reverse (arm B). TCRdb's table, derived via immunoSEQ multiplex PCR, lists solely in-frame clones and lacks some. Here the sample spans 12,000 or so clones, less than 35% being singletons. The material was tumor tissue (inferred from file names), obtained from a patient given nivolumab and ipilimumab in sequence. These receptors came from a human donor with melanoma.

This clone came up many times. The gene calls are TRBV9 and TRBJ2-7; 11 positions match TRBD1. The J segment lost 5 bases and the V segment lost 5 bases, leaving 9 bases of the junction unmatched. Germline CDR1 and CDR2: SGDLS and YYNGEE. The CDR3 has 15 residues. The CDR3 sequence is CASSSGQGAMNEQYF. The CDR3 coding sequence is TGTGCCAGCAGTTCTGGACAGGGGGCAATGAACGAGCAGTACTTC. The full variable domain, in which reference TRBV9 and TRBJ2-7 provide the parts outside the CDR3, is DSGVTQTPKHLITATGQRVTLRCSPRSGDLSVYWYQQSLDQGLQFLIQYYNGEERAKGNILERFSAQQFPDLHSELNLSSLELGDSALYFCASSSGQGAMNEQYFGPGTRLTVT.

The genes are TRBV19 and TRBJ2-1; D not certain. The CDR3 is 16 residues long. Trimming shortened V by 0 bases and J by 4 bases, and 13 bases separated the two germline ends. CDR1 and CDR2 (germline): LNHDA, SQIVND (reference sequence). CDR3 amino acids: CASSIEAVNDYNEQFF. The CDR3 nucleotides are TGTGCCAGTAGTATAGAGGCTGTAAACGATTACAATGAGCAGTTCTTC. The full variable domain, rest sourced from reference TRBV19 and TRBJ2-1, is DGGITQSPKYLFRKEGQNVTLSCEQNLNHDAMYWYRQDPGQGLRLIYYSQIVNDFQKGDIAEGYSVSREKKESFPLTVTSAQKNPTAFYLCASSIEAVNDYNEQFFGPGTRLTVL.

The rearrangement links TRBV28 to TRBJ1-5; no definite D call. Germline V lookup: CDR1 MDHEN, CDR2 SYDVKM. V lost 6 bases and J lost 4, with 16 bases in between. The CDR3 is made up of 15 amino acids. The CDR3 reads CASSPVEAENQPQHF. The CDR3 nucleotides are TGTGCCAGCAGCCCCGTGGAGGCCGAGAATCAGCCCCAGCATTTT.

This clone showed up just a few times. The V call is TRBV11-3, the J call TRBJ1-3, with D possibly TRBD1 on 6 matching bases. V lost 3 bases and J 8 bases, leaving 26 bases between the germline ends. Per germline, CDR1 SGHNT and CDR2 YENEEA. The CDR3 sequence is 18 residues long. The CDR3 DNA is TGTGCCAGCAGCTTTGGGGCTCTAGGGGGGGCTACAACGGACACCATATATTTT. This encodes CASSFGALGGATTDTIYF.

V and J are TRBV29-1 and TRBJ2-1, with D unresolved. Germline-derived CDR1 and CDR2 are SQVTM and ANQGSEA. Trimming took off 2 bases at V and 9 bases at J, with 14 bases between the two ends. The length of the CDR3 is 13 residues. Here the CDR3 reads CSVEITQRSEQFF. The CDR3 nucleotides read TGCAGCGTTGAAATAACCCAAAGGAGTGAGCAGTTCTTC.

This clone was seen ten or more times. J is TRBJ1-1 and V is TRBV11-3; 7 bases agree with TRBD1. Germline trimming cut 5 bases from V and 5 bases from J; bases unmatched to any gene: 11. The CDR3 is 15 residues long. Germline V CDR1 and CDR2: SGHNT, YENEEA. Here the CDR3 DNA reads TGTGCCAGCAGCCGGGACGCAGGGGGGAGAACTGAAGCTTTCTTT. This encodes CASSRDAGGRTEAFF.